This T cell receptor (beta chain) was sequenced in a study of identical twins. TCRdb redid the calling of the 5' RACE reads with MiXCR, one entry per CDR3 protein. The sample includes 520,000 or so distinct CDR3 sequences, less than 25% of them seen just once. This clonotype has more than one count but fewer than ten. Antigen specificity is unknown. Germline V CDR1 and CDR2: SGDLS, YYNGEE. The CDR3 is 18 residues long. Trimming shortened V by 0 bases and J by 6 bases, and 22 bases separated the two germline ends. The study's findings and limits: Within cord blood, abundant beta clonotypes carried fewer insertions, but memory repertoires showed no such trend. Models underestimated how often monozygotic twins shared out-of-frame TCR alpha.

The same sample was also used in a study of T cells expressing NK-cell markers. That paper notes: Six or seven donors carried dominant NKG2C+ clonotypes that made up roughly 1.0-7.0% of their CD8+ T cells. A few donors' CD3+CD56-NKG2C+ cells were dominated by the same clonotypes.

This receptor was obtained from a woman between 18 and 29 years old in good health. V is TRBV9 and J is TRBJ2-4; possibly TRBD2 for D (5 bases). Sample: CD4+ T cells sorted from blood. CDR3 in DNA: TGTGCCAGCAGCGTAGGGGTACCGGACTCCCCGGGCCTAAACATTCAGTACTTC. Protein product: CASSVGVPDSPGLNIQYF. Based on the CDR3 plus reference TRBV9 and TRBJ2-4, the full variable domain is DSGVTQTPKHLITATGQRVTLRCSPRSGDLSVYWYQQSLDQGLQFLIQYYNGEERAKGNILERFSAQQFPDLHSELNLSSLELGDSALYFCASSVGVPDSPGLNIQYFGAGTRLSVL.